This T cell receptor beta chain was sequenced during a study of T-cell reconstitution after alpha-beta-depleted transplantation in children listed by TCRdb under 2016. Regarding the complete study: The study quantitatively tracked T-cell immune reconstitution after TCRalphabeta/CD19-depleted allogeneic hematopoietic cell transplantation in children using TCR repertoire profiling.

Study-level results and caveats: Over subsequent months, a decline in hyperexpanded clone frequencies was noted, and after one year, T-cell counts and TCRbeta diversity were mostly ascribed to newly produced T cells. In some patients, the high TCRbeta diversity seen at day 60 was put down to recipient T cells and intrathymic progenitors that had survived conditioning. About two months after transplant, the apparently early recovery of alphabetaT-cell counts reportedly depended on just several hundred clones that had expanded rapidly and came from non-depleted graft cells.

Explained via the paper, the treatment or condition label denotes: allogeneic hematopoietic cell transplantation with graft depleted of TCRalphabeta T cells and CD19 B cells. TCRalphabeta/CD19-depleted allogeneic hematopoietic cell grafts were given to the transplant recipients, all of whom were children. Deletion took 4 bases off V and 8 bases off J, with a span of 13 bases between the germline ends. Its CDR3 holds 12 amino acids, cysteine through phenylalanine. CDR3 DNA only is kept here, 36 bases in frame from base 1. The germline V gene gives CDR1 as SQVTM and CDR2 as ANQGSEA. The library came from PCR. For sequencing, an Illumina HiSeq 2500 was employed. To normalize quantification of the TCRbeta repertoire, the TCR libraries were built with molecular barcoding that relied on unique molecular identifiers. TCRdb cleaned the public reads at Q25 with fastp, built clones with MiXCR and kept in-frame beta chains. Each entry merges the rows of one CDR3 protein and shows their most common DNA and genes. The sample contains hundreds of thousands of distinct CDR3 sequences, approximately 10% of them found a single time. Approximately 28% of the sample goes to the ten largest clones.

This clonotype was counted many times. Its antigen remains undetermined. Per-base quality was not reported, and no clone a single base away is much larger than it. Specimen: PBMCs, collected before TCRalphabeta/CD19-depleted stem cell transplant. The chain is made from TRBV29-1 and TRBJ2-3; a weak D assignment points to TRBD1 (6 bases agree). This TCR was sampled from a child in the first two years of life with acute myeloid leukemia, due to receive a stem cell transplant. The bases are TGCAGCGTTGGCAGGGGAGACAGTACGCAGTATTTT. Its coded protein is CSVGRGDSTQYF.